The T cell receptor (beta chain) under discussion was sequenced for a study of cytomegalovirus exposure and HLA in healthy donors. This CDR3 contains 16 residues. V dropped 2 bases and J dropped 0; count of bases not matched to a gene: 1. CDR1 SGHRS and CDR2 YFSETQ come from the germline V gene. This clone was observed once. Profiled with immunoSEQ multiplex PCR; TCRdb holds only in-frame clones, not every one. The repertoire has 57,000 or so clones, around 94% of them found once; the top ten carry about 2.2%. The chain recombines TRBV5-1 with TRBJ2-7, with 14 bases that match TRBD2. The specimen was PBMCs. The receptor's source is a man aged 18 to 35 in good health and CMV-seronegative. CDR3 coding DNA: TGCGCCAGCAGCTTAGGGACTAGCGGGGGCTCCTACGAGCAGTACTTC. It yields the protein CASSLGTSGGSYEQYF.